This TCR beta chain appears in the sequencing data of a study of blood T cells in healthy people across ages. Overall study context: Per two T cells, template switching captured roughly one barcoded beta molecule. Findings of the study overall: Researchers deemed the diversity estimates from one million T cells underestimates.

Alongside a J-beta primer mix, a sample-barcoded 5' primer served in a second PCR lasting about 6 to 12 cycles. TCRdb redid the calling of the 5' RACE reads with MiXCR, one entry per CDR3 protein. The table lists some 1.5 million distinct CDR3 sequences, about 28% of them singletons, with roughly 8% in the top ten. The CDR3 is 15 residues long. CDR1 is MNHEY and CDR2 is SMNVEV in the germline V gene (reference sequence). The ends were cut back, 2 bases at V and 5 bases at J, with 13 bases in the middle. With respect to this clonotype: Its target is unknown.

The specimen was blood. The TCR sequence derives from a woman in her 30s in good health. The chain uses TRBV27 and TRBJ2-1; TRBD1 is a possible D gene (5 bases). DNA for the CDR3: TGTGCCAGCAGTTTACAATGGGGCAGTAACAATGAGCAGTTCTTC. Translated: CASSLQWGSNNEQFF.